A selection of T cell receptor beta chains follows, all from one sample in a study of blood T cell repertoires in COVID-19. Assay used: immunoSEQ multiplex PCR; TCRdb lists only in-frame clones, some missing. This table holds roughly 43,000 clones, 70% to 90% found once. Sequenced input: peripheral blood. Receptors originate from a woman in her 70s in a cohort sampled during active COVID-19. Both conserved end residues are part of each CDR3. D genes are given only for firm matches. The size field is filled for only some rows; it gives once, few, many or a size class.

>.|.|TRBJ2-7|TRBV4-1
CASSQYGAGSRAGEQYF
TGCGCCAGCAGTCAGTACGGGGCCGGGAGCCGGGCGGGGGAGCAGTACTTC
>TRBD2|.|TRBJ2-3|TRBV5-4
CASSWGLAGVGTQYF
TGTGCCAGCAGCTGGGGACTAGCGGGAGTGGGAACGCAGTATTTT
>TRBD1|.|TRBJ1-6|TRBV27
CASSFRGPQNSPLHF
TGTGCCAGCAGTTTTAGGGGGCCCCAAAATTCACCCCTCCACTTT
>TRBD2|.|TRBJ2-7|TRBV5-4
CASSRTSGIPQYF
TGTGCCAGCAGCAGGACTAGCGGGATTCCCCAGTACTTC
>TRBD1|.|TRBJ1-1|TRBV2
CASSRDRGGNTEAFF
TGTGCCAGCAGCAGGGACAGGGGCGGGAACACTGAAGCTTTCTTT
>.|.|TRBJ1-2|TRBV12-3/TRBV12-4
CASTREGNYGYTF
TGTGCCAGCACTCGTGAGGGAAACTATGGCTACACCTTC
>TRBD2|few|TRBJ2-5|TRBV5-5
CASSLLLGLAEETQYF
TGTGCCAGCAGCTTGCTACTAGGGCTAGCGGAAGAGACCCAGTACTTC
>TRBD2|.|TRBJ2-1|TRBV5-1
CASSSLAGVLYNEQFF
TGCGCCAGCAGCTCCTTAGCGGGGGTCCTGTACAATGAGCAGTTCTTC
>TRBD2|.|TRBJ2-7|TRBV5-6
CASSLGGRTEQYF
TGTGCCAGCAGCTTGGGCGGGAGGACCGAGCAGTACTTC
>TRBD1|few|TRBJ2-7|TRBV2
CASSPGQGSVYEQYF
TGTGCCAGCAGCCCCGGACAGGGGAGTGTGTACGAGCAGTACTTC
>TRBD1|.|TRBJ2-1|TRBV18
CASGYRGPRGNEQFF
TGTGCCAGCGGGTACAGGGGCCCTCGCGGGAATGAGCAGTTCTTC
>TRBD1|once|TRBJ1-4|TRBV7-9
CASSSWDSYNEKLFF
TGTGCCAGCAGCTCCTGGGACAGCTACAATGAAAAACTGTTTTTT
>TRBD1|.|TRBJ2-6|TRBV24-1
CATSTGASSGANVLTF
TGTGCCACCAGTACAGGGGCTAGCTCTGGGGCCAACGTCCTGACTTTC
>.|.|TRBJ2-1|TRBV6-2/TRBV6-3
CASSYSNQPVDEQFF
TGTGCCAGCAGTTACTCGAATCAACCGGTGGATGAGCAGTTCTTC
>.|.|TRBJ1-1|TRBV18
CASSPPHLNTEAFF
TGTGCCAGCTCACCACCCCATTTGAACACTGAAGCTTTCTTT
>.|.|TRBJ1-6|TRBV3-1/TRBV3-2
CATTPGQLNSPLHF
TGTGCCACCACCCCGGGACAACTAAATTCACCCCTCCACTTT
>TRBD2|.|TRBJ2-5|TRBV5-4
CASSLGLAGVQETQYF
TGTGCCAGCAGCTTGGGTCTAGCGGGCGTCCAAGAGACCCAGTACTTC
>.|.|TRBJ1-2|TRBV7-8
CASSLTGAYYGYTF
TGTGCCAGCAGCTTAACGGGAGCATACTATGGCTACACCTTC
>.|once|TRBJ2-5|TRBV5-1
CASSLARSTGNVQETQYF
TGCGCCAGCAGCCTAGCGCGCTCCACAGGAAACGTTCAAGAGACCCAGTACTTC
>TRBD1|.|TRBJ2-3|TRBV7-9
CASSLEGTGTDTQYF
TGTGCCAGCAGCTTGGAAGGGACAGGGACAGATACGCAGTATTTT
>TRBD1|.|TRBJ2-5|TRBV5-6
CASSLGTGSETQYF
TGTGCCAGCAGCTTAGGGACAGGGTCAGAGACCCAGTACTTC
>TRBD2|few|TRBJ2-3|TRBV18
CASSSTGGTDTQYF
TGTGCCAGCTCAAGCACGGGAGGGACAGATACGCAGTATTTT
>TRBD1|.|TRBJ1-2|TRBV2
CASRETSTGWGSGYTF
TGTGCCAGCAGGGAAACCTCGACAGGGTGGGGAAGTGGCTACACCTTC
>.|.|TRBJ2-1|TRBV24-1
CATSDPPGRNEQFF
TGTGCCACCAGTGACCCCCCAGGGAGGAATGAGCAGTTCTTC
>TRBD1|.|TRBJ1-4|TRBV27
CASSWGGQGHEKLFF
TGTGCCAGCAGTTGGGGGGGACAGGGGCATGAAAAACTGTTTTTT
>.|.|TRBJ2-1|TRBV21-1
CASNRDCSYNEQFF
TGTGCCAGCAATCGGGACTGCAGCTACAATGAGCAGTTCTTC
>.|.|TRBJ2-5|TRBV9
CASSVAALGGWETQYF
TGTGCCAGCAGCGTAGCTGCGCTCGGGGGTTGGGAGACCCAGTACTTC
>.|.|TRBJ1-6|TRBV2
CASTRDTYHNSPLHF
TGTGCCAGCACAAGGGACACCTACCATAATTCACCCCTCCACTTT
>.|.|TRBJ1-2|TRBV3-1/TRBV3-2
CASSQDGAGAGGYTF
TGTGCCAGCAGCCAAGATGGTGCGGGGGCTGGTGGCTACACCTTC
>.|.|TRBJ1-1|TRBV24-1
CATSRGTNTEAFF
TGTGCCACCAGTCGGGGTACGAACACTGAAGCTTTCTTT
>.|.|TRBJ2-5|TRBV15
CATSRDRGQETQYF
TGTGCCACCAGCAGAGATCGAGGACAAGAGACCCAGTACTTC
>TRBD2|.|TRBJ2-2|TRBV28
CASSQREQRTGELFF
TGTGCCAGCAGTCAGCGGGAGCAGAGAACCGGGGAGCTGTTTTTT
>TRBD2|few|TRBJ2-5|TRBV7-9
CASSLGTTKETQYF
TGTGCCAGCAGCCTCGGGACTACGAAAGAGACCCAGTACTTC
>TRBD2|.|TRBJ2-2|TRBV5-1
CASGRTSANTGELFF
TGCGCCAGCGGACGGACTAGCGCAAACACCGGGGAGCTGTTTTTT